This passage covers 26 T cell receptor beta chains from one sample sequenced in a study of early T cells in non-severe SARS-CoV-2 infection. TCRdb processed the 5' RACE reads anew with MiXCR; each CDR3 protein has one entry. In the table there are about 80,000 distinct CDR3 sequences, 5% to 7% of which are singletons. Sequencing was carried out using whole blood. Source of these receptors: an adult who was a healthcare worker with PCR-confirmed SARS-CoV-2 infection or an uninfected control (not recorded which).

The CDR3 here is CASSKGGIAKNIQYF. As DNA, the CDR3 is TGTGCCAGCAGCAAAGGGGGAATAGCCAAAAACATTCAGTACTTC. V usage is TRBV28 and J usage is TRBJ2-4; possible D gene TRBD1, 6 bases. Germline CDR1 reads MDHEN; CDR2 reads SYDVKM. The CDR3 totals 15 residues. V was pared by 6 bases and J by 0 bases, with 12 bases between. Combining the CDR3 with reference TRBV28 and TRBJ2-4 gives the whole variable domain DVKVTQSSRYLVKRTGEKVFLECVQDMDHENMFWYRQDPGLGLRLIYFSYDVKMKEKGDIPEGYSVSREKKERFSLILESASTNQTSMYLCASSKGGIAKNIQYFGAGTRLSVL.

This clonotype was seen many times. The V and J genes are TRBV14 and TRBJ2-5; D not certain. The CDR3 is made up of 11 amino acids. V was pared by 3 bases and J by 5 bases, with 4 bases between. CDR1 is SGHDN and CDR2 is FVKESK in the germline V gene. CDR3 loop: CASSHRETQYF. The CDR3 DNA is TGTGCCAGCAGCCATAGGGAGACCCAGTACTTC.

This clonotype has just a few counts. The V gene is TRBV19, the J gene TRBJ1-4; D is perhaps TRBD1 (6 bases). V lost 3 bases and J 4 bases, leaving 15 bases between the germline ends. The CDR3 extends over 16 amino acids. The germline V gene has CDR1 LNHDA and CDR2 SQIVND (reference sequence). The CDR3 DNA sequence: TGTGCCAGTAGTATCACGACGACAGGCCTTAATGAAAAACTGTTTTTT. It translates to CASSITTTGLNEKLFF.

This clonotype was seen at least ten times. Here the CDR3 DNA reads TGTGCCATCAGGGACAGGGACGACACTGAAGCTTTCTTT. This encodes CAIRDRDDTEAFF. The V call is TRBV10-3, the J call TRBJ1-1; 8 bases agree with TRBD1. CDR1 and CDR2 (germline): ENHRY, SYGVKD. This CDR3 contains 13 residues. V was clipped by 6 bases and J by 3 bases; unmatched bases: 3.

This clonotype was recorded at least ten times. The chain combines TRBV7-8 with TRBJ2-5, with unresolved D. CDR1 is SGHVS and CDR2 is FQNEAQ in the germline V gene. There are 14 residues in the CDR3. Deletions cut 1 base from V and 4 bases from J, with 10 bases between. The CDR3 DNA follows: TGTGCCAGCAGCTTAGGGTCCGCAATAGAGACCCAGTACTTC. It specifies CASSLGSAIETQYF.

CDR3: CASSLAPGSRSGYTF. The CDR3 region has the DNA TGTGCCAGCAGCTTAGCCCCAGGGAGCAGGTCTGGCTACACCTTC. V usage is TRBV11-2 and J usage is TRBJ1-2; TRBD1 might be the D (5 bases). Germline CDR1 reads SGHAT; CDR2 reads FQNNGV. V shed 1 base and J shed 7 bases, with 16 bases lying between them. The CDR3 length is 15 residues.

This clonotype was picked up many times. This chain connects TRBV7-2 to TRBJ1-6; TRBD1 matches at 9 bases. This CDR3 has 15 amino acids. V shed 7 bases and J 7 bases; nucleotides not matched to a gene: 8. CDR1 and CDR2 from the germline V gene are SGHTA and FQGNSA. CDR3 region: CASNRPGQGNSPLHF. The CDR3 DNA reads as TGTGCCAGCAATCGCCCAGGACAGGGGAATTCACCCCTCCACTTT.

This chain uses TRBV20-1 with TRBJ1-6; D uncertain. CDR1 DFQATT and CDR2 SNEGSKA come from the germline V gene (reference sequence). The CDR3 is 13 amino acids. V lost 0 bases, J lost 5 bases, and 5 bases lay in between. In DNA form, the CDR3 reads TGCAGTGCTAGAGAAATGGATAATTCACCCCTCCACTTT. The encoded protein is CSAREMDNSPLHF.

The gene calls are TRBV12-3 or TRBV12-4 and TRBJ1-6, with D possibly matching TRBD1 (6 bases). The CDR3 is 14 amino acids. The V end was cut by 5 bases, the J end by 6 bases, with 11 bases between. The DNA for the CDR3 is TGTGCCAGCAGTCGTCAGGGGCGTAATTCACCCCTCCACTTT. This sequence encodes CASSRQGRNSPLHF.

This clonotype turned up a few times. The CDR3 reads CSAISQSSNQPQHF. CDR3 nucleotide sequence: TGCAGTGCTATCAGCCAATCTAGCAATCAGCCCCAGCATTTT. The V call is TRBV20-1, the J call TRBJ1-5; D ambiguous. This CDR3 region has 14 residues. Germline V gene sequence: CDR1 DFQATT, CDR2 SNEGSKA (reference sequence). Trimming took off 4 bases at V and 0 bases at J, with 10 bases between the two ends.

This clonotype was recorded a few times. The CDR3 here is CASSLDPNRNEQFF. Here the CDR3 DNA reads TGTGCCAGCAGCTTAGACCCCAATAGGAATGAGCAGTTCTTC. The gene calls are TRBV11-3 and TRBJ2-1, with no clear D. The germline V gene encodes CDR1 SGHNT and CDR2 YENEEA. V lost 0 bases and J lost 7, with 10 bases in between. The CDR3 sequence is 14 residues long. Looking up the rest from reference TRBV11-3 and TRBJ2-1 gives the full variable domain: EAGVVQSPRYKIIEKKQPVAFWCNPISGHNTLYWYLQNLGQGPELLIRYENEEAVDDSQLPKDRFSAERLKGVDSTLKIQPAELGDSAVYLCASSLDPNRNEQFFGPGTRLTVL.

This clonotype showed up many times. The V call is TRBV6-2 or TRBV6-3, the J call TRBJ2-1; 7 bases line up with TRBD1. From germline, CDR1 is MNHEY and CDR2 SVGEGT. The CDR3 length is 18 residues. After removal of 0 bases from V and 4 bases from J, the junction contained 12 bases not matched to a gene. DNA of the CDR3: TGTGCCAGCAGTTACTCGGTCACCCAGGGGGTCGGGTACAATGAGCAGTTCTTC. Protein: CASSYSVTQGVGYNEQFF.

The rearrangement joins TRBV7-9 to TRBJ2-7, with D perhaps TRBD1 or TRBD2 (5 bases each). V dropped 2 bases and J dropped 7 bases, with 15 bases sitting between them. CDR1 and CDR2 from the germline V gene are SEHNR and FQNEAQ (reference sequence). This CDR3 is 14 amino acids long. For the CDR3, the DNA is TGTGCCAGCAGCTTATCCGGGACCTCAGGGGAGCAGTACTTC. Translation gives CASSLSGTSGEQYF.

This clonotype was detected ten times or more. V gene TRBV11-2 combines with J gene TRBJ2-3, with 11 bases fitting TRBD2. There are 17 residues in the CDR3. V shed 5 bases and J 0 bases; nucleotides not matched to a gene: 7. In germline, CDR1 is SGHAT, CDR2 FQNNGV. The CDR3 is CASSLAGGHSSTDTQYF. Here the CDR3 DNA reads TGTGCCAGCAGCCTAGCGGGAGGCCACTCTAGCACAGATACGCAGTATTTT.

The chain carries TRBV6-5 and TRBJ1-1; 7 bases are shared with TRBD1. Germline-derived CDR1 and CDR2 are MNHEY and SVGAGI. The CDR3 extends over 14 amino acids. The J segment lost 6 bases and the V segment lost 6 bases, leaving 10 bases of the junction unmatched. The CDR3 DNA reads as TGTGCCAGCAGCCACGGGAGCAGGGGGTCTGAAGCTTTCTTT. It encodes CASSHGSRGSEAFF.

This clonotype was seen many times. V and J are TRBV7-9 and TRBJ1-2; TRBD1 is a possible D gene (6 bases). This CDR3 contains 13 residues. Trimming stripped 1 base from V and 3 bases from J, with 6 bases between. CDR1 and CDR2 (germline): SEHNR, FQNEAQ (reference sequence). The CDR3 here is CASSLEGDYGYTF. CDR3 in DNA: TGTGCCAGCAGCTTAGAGGGGGACTATGGCTACACCTTC. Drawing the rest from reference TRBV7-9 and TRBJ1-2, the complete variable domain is DTGVSQNPRHKITKRGQNVTFRCDPISEHNRLYWYRQTLGQGPEFLTYFQNEAQLEKSRLLSDRFSAERPKGSFSTLEIQRTEQGDSAMYLCASSLEGDYGYTFGSGTRLTVV.

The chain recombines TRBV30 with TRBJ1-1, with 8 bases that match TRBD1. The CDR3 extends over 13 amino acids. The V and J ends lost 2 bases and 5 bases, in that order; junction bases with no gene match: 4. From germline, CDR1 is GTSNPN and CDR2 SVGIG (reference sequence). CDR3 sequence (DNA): TGTGCCTGGAGTACCGGACAGGGAACTGAAGCTTTCTTT. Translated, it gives CAWSTGQGTEAFF.

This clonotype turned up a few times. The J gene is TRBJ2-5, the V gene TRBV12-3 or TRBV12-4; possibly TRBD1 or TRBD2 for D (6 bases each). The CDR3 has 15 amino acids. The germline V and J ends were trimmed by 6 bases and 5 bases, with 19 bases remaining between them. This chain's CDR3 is CASRRGSEGTETQYF. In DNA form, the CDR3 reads TGTGCCAGCAGGAGGGGGAGTGAGGGGACTGAGACCCAGTACTTC.

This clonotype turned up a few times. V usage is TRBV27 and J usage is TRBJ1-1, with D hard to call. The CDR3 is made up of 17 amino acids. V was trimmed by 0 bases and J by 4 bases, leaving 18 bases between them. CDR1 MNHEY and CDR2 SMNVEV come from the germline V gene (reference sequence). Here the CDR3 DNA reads TGTGCCAGCAGTTTATCCAGGATGGGAGGGATGGTCACTGAAGCTTTCTTT. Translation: CASSLSRMGGMVTEAFF.

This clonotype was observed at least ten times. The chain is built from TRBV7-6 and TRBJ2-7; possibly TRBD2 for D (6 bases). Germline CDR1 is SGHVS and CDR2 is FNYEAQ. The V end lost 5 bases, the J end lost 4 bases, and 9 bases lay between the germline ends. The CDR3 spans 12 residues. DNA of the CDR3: TGTGCCAGCAGCCAGGGAGGTTACGAGCAGTACTTC. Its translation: CASSQGGYEQYF.

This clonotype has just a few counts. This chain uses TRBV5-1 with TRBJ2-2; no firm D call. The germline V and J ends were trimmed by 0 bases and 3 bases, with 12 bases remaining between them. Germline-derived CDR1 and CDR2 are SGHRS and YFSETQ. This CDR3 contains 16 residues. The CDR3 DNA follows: TGCGCCAGCAGCTTGGTAGGAACTTGGGACACCGGGGAGCTGTTTTTT. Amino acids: CASSLVGTWDTGELFF.

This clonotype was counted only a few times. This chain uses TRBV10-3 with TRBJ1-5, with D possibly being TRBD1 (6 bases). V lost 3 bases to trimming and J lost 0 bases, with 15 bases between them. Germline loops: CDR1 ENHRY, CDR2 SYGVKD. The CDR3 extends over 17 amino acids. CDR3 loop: CAISEREGTSSNQPQHF. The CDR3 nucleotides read TGTGCCATCAGTGAAAGGGAAGGGACATCTAGCAATCAGCCCCAGCATTTT.

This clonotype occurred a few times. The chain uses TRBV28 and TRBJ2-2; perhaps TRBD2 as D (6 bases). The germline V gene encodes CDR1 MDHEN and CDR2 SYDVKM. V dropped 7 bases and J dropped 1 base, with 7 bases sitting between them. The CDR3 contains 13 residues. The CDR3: CASTGVNTGELFF. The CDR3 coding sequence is TGTGCCAGCACGGGGGTGAACACCGGGGAGCTGTTTTTT.

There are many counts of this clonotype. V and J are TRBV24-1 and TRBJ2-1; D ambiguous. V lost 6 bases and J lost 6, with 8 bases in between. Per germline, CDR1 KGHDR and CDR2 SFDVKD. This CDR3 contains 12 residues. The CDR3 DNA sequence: TGTGCCACCAGTTGGGGTAGCAATGAGCAGTTCTTC. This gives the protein CATSWGSNEQFF.

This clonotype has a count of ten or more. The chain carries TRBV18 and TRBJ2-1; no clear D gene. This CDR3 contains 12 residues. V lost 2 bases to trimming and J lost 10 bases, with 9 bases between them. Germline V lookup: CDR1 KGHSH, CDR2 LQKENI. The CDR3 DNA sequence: TGTGCCAGCTCACCAATGGCCCTGGAGCAGTTCTTC. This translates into CASSPMALEQFF.

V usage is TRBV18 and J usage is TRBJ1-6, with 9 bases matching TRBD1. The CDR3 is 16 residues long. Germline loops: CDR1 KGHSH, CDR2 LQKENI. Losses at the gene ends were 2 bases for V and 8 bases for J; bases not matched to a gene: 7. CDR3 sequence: CASSPAPGQGHSPLHF. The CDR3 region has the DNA TGTGCCAGCTCACCAGCACCGGGACAGGGTCATTCACCCCTCCACTTT.